The clone carrying this T cell receptor beta chain was found a few times. CDR3 size: 13 residues. Losses at the gene ends were 4 bases for V and 5 bases for J; bases not matched to a gene: 6. Germline CDR1 reads SGDLS; CDR2 reads YYNGEE. The data originate from a study of blood T cells in healthy people across ages. A second PCR, run for roughly 7 to 12 cycles, used a sample-barcoded 5' primer plus a J-beta primer mix. Each CDR3 protein gets one entry after TCRdb re-called the 5' RACE reads with MiXCR. The table shows under 1,000,000 distinct CDR3 sequences, with 35% to 40% occurring only once. What was sequenced was blood. This chain connects TRBV9 to TRBJ2-7; 7 bases align to TRBD1. The sequence was collected from a man aged 18 to 29 in good health. The CDR3 spells CASSKRQGHEQYF. CDR3 nucleotides: TGTGCCAGCAGCAAACGACAGGGCCACGAGCAGTACTTC.